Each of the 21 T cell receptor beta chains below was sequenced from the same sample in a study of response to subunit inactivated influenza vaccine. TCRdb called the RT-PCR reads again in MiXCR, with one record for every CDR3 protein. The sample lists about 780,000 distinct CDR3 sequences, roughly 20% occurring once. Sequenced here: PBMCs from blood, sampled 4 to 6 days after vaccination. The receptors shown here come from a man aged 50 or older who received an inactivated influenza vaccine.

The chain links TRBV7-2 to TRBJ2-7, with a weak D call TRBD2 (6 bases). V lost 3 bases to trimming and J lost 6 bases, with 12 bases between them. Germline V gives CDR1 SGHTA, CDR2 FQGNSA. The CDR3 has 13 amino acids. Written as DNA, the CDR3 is TGTGCCAGCAGCTTTGGGGGGATACGCGAGCAGTACTTC. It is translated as CASSFGGIREQYF.

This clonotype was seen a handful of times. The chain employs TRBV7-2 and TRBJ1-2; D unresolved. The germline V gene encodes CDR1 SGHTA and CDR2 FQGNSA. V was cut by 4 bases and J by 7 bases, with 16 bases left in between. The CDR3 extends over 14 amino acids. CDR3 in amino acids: CASSSQRTKRGYTF. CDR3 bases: TGTGCCAGCAGCTCCCAAAGGACGAAACGTGGCTACACCTTC.

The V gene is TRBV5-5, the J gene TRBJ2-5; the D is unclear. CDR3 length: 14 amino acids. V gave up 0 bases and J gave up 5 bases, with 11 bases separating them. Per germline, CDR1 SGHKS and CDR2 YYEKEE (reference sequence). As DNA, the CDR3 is TGTGCCAGCAGCTTGGGGGCAGACTGGGAGACCCAGTACTTC. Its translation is CASSLGADWETQYF.

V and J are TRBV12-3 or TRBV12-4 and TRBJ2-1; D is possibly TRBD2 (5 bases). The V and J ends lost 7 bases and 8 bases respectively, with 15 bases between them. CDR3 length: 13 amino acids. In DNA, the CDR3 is TGTGCCAGCAACCCGGACTCGGCGGATGAGCAGTTCTTC. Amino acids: CASNPDSADEQFF.

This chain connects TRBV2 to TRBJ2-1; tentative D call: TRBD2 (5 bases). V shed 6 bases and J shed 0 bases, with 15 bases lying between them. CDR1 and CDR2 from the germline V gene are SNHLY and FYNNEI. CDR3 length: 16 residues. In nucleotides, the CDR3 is TGTGCCAGCAGCGAGATAGCGTTGAGCTCCTACAATGAGCAGTTCTTC. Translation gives CASSEIALSSYNEQFF.

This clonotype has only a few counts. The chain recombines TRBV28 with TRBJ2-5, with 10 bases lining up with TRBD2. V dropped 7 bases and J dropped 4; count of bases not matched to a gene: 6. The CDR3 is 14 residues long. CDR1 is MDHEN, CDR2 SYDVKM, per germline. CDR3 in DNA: TGTGCCAGCAAGGAGCGGGGGGGCAGAGAGACCCAGTACTTC. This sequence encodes CASKERGGRETQYF.

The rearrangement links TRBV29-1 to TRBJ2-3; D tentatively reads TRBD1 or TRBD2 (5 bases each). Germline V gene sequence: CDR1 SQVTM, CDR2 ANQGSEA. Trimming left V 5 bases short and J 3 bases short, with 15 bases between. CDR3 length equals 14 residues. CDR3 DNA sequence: TGCAGCGTTCTCCCTGGGGGAGTGACAGATACGCAGTATTTT. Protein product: CSVLPGGVTDTQYF.

The CDR3 bases are TGTGCCAGCAGCTTGGCCGAGTGGCTGAACACTGAAGCTTTCTTT. Residues: CASSLAEWLNTEAFF. This chain links TRBV5-6 with TRBJ1-1; no definite D call. Germline values: CDR1 SGHDT, CDR2 YYEEEE. The V and J ends lost 0 bases and 0 bases respectively, with 9 bases between them. The CDR3 runs 15 residues.

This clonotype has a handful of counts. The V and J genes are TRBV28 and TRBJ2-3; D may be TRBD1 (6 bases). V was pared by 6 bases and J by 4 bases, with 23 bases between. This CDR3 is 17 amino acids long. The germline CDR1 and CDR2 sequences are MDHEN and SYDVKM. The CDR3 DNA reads TGTGCCAGCAGCTCGACCACAGGGATGATGGGGGCAGATACGCAGTATTTT. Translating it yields CASSSTTGMMGADTQYF.

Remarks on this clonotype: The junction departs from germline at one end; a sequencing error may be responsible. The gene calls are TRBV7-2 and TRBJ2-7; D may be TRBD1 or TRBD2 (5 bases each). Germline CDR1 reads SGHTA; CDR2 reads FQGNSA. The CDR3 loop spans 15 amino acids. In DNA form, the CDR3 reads TGTGCCAGCAGCCTAGCCGGGACCGTCTCCTACGAGCAGTACTTC. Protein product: CASSLAGTVSYEQYF.

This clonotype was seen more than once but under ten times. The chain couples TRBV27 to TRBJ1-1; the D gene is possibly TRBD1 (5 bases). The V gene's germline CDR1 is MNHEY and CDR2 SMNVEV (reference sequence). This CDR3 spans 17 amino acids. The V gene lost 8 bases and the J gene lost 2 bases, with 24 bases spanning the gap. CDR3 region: CASSSRDSGLSNTEAFF. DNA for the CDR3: TGTGCCAGCTCCTCCCGGGATTCGGGGCTTTCCAACACTGAAGCTTTCTTT.

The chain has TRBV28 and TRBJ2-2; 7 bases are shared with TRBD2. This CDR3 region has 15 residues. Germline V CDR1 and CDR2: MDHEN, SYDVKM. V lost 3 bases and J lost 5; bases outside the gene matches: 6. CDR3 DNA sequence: TGTGCCAGCAGTTTCTGGCGGGAGTTTACCGGGGAGCTGTTTTTT. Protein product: CASSFWREFTGELFF.

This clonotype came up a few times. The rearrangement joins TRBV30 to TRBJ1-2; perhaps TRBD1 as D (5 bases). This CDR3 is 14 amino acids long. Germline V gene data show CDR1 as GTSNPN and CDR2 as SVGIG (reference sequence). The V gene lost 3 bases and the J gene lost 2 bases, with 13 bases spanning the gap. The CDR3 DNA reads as TGTGCCTGGAGCCACACAGGATTCAACTATGGCTACACCTTC. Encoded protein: CAWSHTGFNYGYTF. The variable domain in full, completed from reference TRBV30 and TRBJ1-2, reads SQTIHQWPATLVQPVGSPLSLECTVEGTSNPNLYWYRQAAGRGLQLLFYSVGIGQISSEVPQNLSASRPQDRQFILSSKKLLLSDSGFYLCAWSHTGFNYGYTFGSGTRLTVV.

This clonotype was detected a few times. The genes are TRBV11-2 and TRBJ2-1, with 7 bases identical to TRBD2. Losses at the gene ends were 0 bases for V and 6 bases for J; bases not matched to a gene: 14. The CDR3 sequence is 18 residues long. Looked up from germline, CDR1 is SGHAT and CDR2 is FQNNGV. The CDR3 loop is CASSLDIRGREWSNEQFF. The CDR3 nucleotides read TGTGCCAGCAGCTTAGATATCAGAGGGCGGGAGTGGTCCAATGAGCAGTTCTTC. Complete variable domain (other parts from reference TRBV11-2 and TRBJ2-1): EAGVAQSPRYKIIEKRQSVAFWCNPISGHATLYWYQQILGQGPKLLIQFQNNGVVDDSQLPKDRFSAERLKGVDSTLKIQPAKLEDSAVYLCASSLDIRGREWSNEQFFGPGTRLTVL.

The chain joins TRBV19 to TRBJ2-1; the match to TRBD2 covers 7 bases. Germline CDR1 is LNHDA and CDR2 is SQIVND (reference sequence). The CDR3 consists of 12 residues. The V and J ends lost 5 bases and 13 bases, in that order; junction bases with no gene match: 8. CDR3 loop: CASSPRAGPQFF. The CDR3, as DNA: TGTGCCAGTAGTCCCCGAGCGGGGCCTCAGTTCTTC.

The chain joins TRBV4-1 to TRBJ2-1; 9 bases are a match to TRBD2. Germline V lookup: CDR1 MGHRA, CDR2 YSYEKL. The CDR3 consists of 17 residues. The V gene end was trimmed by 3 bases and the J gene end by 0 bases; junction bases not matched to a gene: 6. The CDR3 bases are TGCGCCAGCAGCCAGAGGCAAGCGGGGGGCTCCTACAATGAGCAGTTCTTC. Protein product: CASSQRQAGGSYNEQFF.

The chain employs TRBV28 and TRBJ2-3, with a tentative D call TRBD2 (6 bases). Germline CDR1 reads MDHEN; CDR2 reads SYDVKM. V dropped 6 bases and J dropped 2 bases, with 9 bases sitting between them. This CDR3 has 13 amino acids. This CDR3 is CASSGGDTDTQYF. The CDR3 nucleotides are TGTGCCAGCAGCGGCGGGGACACAGATACGCAGTATTTT.

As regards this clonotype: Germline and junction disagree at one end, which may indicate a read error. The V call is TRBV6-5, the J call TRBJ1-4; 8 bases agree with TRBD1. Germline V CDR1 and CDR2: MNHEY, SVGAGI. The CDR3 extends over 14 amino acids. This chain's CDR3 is CASSYGTGYEKLFF. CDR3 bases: TGTGCAAGCAGTTATGGGACAGGATATGAAAAACTGTTTTTT.

In DNA form, the CDR3 reads TGTGCCAGCAGCCAACCGGGACTAGCGGGATACAATGAGCAGTACTTC. It is translated as CASSQPGLAGYNEQYF. The chain recombines TRBV4-2 with TRBJ2-7, with 13 bases that match TRBD2. Germline CDR1 and CDR2: LGHNA and YNFKEQ. The CDR3 totals 16 residues. After removal of 2 bases from V and 7 bases from J, the junction contained 8 bases not matched to a gene.

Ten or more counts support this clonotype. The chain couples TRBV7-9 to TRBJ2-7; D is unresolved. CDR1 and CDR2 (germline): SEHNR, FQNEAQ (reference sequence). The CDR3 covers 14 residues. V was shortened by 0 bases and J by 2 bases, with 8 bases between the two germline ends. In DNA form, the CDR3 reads TGTGCCAGCAGCTTAGCGGTCGGCCCCTACGAGCAGTACTTC. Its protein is CASSLAVGPYEQYF.

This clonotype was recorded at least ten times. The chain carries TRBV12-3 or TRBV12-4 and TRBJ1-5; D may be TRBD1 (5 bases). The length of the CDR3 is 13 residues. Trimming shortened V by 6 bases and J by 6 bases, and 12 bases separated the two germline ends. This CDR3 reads CASSPQVGQPQHF. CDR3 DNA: TGTGCCAGCAGCCCACAGGTCGGTCAGCCCCAGCATTTT.